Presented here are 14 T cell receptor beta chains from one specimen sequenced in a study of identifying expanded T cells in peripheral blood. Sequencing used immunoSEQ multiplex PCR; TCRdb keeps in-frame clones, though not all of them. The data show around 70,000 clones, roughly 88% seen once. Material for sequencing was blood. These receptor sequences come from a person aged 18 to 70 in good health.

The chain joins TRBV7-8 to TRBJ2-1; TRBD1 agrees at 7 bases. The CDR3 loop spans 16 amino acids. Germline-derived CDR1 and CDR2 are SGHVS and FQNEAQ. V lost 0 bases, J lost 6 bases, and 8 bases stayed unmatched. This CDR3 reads CASSLASRTGVNEQFF. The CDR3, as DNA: TGTGCCAGCAGCTTAGCGAGTCGGACAGGCGTCAATGAGCAGTTCTTC.

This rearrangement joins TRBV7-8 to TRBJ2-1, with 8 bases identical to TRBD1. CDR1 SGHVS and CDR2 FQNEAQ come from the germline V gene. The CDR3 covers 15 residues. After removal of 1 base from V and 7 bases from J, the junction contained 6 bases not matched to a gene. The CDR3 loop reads CASSLDGQGFNEQFF. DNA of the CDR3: TGTGCCAGCAGCTTAGACGGACAGGGTTTTAATGAGCAGTTCTTC.

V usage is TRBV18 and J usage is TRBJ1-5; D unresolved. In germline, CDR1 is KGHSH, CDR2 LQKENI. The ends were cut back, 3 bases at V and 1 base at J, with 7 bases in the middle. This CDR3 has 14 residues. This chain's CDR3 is CASSPSDSNQPQHF. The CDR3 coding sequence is TGTGCCAGCTCACCCTCGGACAGCAATCAGCCCCAGCATTTT.

CDR3 DNA sequence: TGTGCCATCAGGGGGGGGACAGGGGTTCGGGAGCAGTACTTC. It specifies CAIRGGTGVREQYF. The V and J genes are TRBV10-3 and TRBJ2-7; 10 nucleotides match TRBD1. Losses at the gene ends were 6 bases for V and 7 bases for J; bases not matched to a gene: 9. CDR3 length: 14 amino acids. Germline-derived CDR1 and CDR2 are ENHRY and SYGVKD.

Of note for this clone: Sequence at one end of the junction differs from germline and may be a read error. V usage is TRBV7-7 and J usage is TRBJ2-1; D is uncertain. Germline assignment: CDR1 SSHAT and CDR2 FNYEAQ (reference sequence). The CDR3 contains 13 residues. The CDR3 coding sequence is TGTGCTAGCAGCTTAGGGCTGAATAATGAGCAGTTCTTC. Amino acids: CASSLGLNNEQFF.

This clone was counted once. The DNA for the CDR3 is TGTGCCAGCAGCTCGACTAGCGGGGCACGGAATGAGCAGTTCTTC. Encoded protein: CASSSTSGARNEQFF. The chain has TRBV11-3 and TRBJ2-1; 11 bases are a match to TRBD2. This CDR3 has 15 amino acids. Germline CDR1 SGHNT, CDR2 YENEEA. Trimming took 4 bases from V and 7 from J; bases not matched to a gene: 6.

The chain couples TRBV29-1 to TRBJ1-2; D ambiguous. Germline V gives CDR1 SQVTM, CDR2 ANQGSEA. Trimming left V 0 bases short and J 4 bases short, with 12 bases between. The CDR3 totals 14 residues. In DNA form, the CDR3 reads TGCAGCGTTGAAGAAGTTGTCGCGGGCTATGGCTACACCTTC. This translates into CSVEEVVAGYGYTF.

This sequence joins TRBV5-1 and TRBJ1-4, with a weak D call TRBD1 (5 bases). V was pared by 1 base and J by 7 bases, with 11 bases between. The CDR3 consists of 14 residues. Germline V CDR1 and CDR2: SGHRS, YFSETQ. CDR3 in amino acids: CASSLQGAGEKLFF. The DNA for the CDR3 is TGCGCCAGCAGCTTGCAAGGGGCTGGTGAAAAACTGTTTTTT.

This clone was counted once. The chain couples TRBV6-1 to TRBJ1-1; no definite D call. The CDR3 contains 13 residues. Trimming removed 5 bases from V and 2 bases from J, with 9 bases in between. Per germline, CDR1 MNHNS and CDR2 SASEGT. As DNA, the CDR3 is TGTGCCAGCAGTACGGACTACAACACTGAAGCTTTCTTT. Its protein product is CASSTDYNTEAFF.

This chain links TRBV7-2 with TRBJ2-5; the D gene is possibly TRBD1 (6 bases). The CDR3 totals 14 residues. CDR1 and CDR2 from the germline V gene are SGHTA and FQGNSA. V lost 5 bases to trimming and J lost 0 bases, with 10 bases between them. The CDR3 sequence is CASSPRQDQETQYF. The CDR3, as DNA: TGTGCCAGCAGCCCGCGACAGGACCAAGAGACCCAGTACTTC.

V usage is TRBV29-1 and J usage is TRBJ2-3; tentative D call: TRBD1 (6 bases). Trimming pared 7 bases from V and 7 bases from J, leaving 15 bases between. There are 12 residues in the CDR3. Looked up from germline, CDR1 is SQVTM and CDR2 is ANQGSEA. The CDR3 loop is CSALMDRNTQYF. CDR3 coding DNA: TGCAGCGCACTTATGGACAGAAATACGCAGTATTTT.

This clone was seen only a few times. DNA of the CDR3: TGTGCCAGCAGTGAATGGGAGAGCGACACTGAAGCTTTCTTT. Encoded protein: CASSEWESDTEAFF. V usage is TRBV25-1 and J usage is TRBJ1-1; D ambiguous. The germline V and J ends were trimmed by 1 base and 3 bases, with 9 bases remaining between them. The CDR3 totals 14 residues. Germline V gives CDR1 MGHDK, CDR2 SYGVNS.

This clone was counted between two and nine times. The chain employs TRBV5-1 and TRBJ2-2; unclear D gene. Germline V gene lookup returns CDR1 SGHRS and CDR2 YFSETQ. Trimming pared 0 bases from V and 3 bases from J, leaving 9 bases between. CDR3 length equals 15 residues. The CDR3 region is CASSLDGVYTGELFF. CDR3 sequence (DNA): TGCGCCAGCAGCTTGGATGGGGTATACACCGGGGAGCTGTTTTTT.

CDR3 DNA sequence: TGTGCCAGCAGCTTAGGGCAGGGAGGCACCGGGGAGCTGTTTTTT. Protein sequence: CASSLGQGGTGELFF. The genes are TRBV7-9 and TRBJ2-2; weak D call: TRBD2 (6 bases). Between the trimmed V and J ends, which lost 1 base and 4 bases, there was a span of 10 bases. There are 15 residues in the CDR3. Per the germline V gene, CDR1 is SEHNR and CDR2 is FQNEAQ (reference sequence).